This T cell receptor (beta chain) was identified in a study of blood T cell repertoires in COVID-19. Whole-study context: Both acute and convalescent COVID-19 samples were obtained from the United States, Italy and Spain.

Clones were sequenced by immunoSEQ multiplex PCR, and TCRdb holds only the in-frame ones, with some missing. The sample includes more than 100,000 clones, about four fifths seen only once; the top ten take around 15%. The V end lost 3 bases, the J end lost 4 bases, and 6 bases lay between the germline ends. The CDR3 loop spans 11 amino acids. Germline loops: CDR1 DFQATT, CDR2 SNEGSKA (reference sequence). V usage is TRBV20-1 and J usage is TRBJ2-5; D is undetermined. The sample taken for sequencing was peripheral blood. This receptor was obtained from a woman in her 50s with acute or convalescent COVID-19. CDR3 DNA: TGCAGTGCTAGGAACGGAGAGACCCAGTACTTC. It yields the protein CSARNGETQYF.